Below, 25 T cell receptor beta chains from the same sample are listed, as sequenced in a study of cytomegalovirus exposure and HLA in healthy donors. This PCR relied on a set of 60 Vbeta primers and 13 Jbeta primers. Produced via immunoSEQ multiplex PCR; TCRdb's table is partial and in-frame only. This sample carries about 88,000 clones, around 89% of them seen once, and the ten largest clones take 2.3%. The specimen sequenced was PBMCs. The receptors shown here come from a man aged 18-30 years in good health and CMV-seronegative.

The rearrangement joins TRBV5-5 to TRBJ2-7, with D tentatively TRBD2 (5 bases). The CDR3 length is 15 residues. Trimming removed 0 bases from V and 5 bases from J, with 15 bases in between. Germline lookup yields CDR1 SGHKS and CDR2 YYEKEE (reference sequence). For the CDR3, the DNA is TGTGCCAGCAGCTTGGTCGGGGAGTTGTGGGACGAGCAGTACTTC. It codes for CASSLVGELWDEQYF.

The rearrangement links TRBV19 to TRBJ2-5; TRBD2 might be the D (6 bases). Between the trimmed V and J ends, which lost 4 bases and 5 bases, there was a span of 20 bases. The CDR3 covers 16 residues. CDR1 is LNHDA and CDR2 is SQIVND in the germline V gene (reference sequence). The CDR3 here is CASSSWSGASQETQYF. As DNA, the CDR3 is TGTGCCAGTAGTAGTTGGTCGGGAGCATCACAGGAGACCCAGTACTTC.

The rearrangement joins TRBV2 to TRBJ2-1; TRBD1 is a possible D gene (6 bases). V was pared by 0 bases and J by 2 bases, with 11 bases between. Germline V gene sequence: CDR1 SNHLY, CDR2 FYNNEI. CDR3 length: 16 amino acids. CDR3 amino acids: CASSEAGAGAYNEQFF. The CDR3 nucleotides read TGTGCCAGCAGTGAAGCGGGGGCCGGGGCCTACAATGAGCAGTTCTTC.

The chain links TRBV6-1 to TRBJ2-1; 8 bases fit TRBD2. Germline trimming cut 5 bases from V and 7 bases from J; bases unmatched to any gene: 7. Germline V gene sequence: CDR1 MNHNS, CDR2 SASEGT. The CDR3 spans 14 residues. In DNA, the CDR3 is TGTGCCAGCAGTAAAGGGACTAGTACGAATGAGCAGTTCTTC. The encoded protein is CASSKGTSTNEQFF.

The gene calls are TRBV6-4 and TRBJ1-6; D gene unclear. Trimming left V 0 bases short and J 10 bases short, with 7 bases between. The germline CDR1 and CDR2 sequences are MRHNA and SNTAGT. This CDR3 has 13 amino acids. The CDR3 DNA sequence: TGTGCCAGCAGTGACTCCCCGGGGTCACCCCTCCACTTT. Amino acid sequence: CASSDSPGSPLHF.

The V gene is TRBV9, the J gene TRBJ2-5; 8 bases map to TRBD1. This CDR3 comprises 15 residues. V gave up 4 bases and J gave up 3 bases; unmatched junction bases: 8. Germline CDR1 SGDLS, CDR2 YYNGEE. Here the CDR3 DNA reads TGTGCCAGCAGCCCGTTGACAGGGGAAGAAGAGACCCAGTACTTC. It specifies CASSPLTGEEETQYF.

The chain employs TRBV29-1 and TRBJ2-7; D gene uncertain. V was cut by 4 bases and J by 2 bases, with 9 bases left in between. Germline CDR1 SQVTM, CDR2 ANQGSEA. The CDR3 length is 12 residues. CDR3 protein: CSVVRNTYEQYF. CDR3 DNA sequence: TGCAGCGTTGTTCGTAACACCTACGAGCAGTACTTC.

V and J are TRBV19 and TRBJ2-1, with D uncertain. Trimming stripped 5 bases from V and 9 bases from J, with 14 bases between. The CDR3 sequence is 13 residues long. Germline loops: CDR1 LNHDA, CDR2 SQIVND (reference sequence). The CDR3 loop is CASSFRSTVEQFF. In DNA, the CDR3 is TGTGCCAGTAGTTTCCGTTCAACGGTTGAGCAGTTCTTC.

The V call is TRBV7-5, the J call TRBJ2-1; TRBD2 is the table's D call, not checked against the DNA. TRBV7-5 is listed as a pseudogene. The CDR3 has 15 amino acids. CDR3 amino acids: CVRSPRLAGRDEQFF. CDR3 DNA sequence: TGTGTCAGAAGCCCCCGACTAGCGGGACGGGATGAGCAGTTCTTC.

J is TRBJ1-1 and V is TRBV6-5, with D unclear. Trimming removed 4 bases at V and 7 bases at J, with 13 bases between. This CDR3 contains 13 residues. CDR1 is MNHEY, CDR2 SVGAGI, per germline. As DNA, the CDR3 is TGTGCCAGCAGTTGGTTGGGAGATGTTGAAGCTTTCTTT. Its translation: CASSWLGDVEAFF.

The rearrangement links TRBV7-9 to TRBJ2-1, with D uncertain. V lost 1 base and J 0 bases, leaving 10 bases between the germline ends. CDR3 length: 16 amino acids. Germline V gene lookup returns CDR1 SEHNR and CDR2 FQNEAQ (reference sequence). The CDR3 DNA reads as TGTGCCAGCAGCTTAGAAGGTTGGAGCTCCTACAATGAGCAGTTCTTC. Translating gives CASSLEGWSSYNEQFF.

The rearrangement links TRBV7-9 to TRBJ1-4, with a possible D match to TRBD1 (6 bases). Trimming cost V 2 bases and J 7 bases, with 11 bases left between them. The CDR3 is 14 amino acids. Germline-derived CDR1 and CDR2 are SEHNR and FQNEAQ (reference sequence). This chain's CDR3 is CASSLYREGEKLFF. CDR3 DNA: TGTGCCAGCAGCTTATACAGGGAGGGTGAAAAACTGTTTTTT. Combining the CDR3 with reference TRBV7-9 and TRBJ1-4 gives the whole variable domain DTGVSQNPRHKITKRGQNVTFRCDPISEHNRLYWYRQTLGQGPEFLTYFQNEAQLEKSRLLSDRFSAERPKGSFSTLEIQRTEQGDSAMYLCASSLYREGEKLFFGSGTQLSVL.

This CDR3 is CASSSTTRRLAGDTDTQYF. CDR3 bases: TGTGCCAGCAGTTCCACTACACGACGACTAGCGGGAGATACAGATACGCAGTATTTT. The rearrangement links TRBV2 to TRBJ2-3; the match to TRBD2 covers 12 bases. The CDR3 totals 19 residues. Trimming removed 5 bases from V and 3 bases from J; junction bases left unmatched: 15. From germline, CDR1 is SNHLY and CDR2 FYNNEI.

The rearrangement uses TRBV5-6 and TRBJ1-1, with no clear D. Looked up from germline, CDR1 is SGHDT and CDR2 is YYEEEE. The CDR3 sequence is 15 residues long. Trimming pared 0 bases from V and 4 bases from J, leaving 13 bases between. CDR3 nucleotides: TGTGCCAGCAGCTTGGGATGGGAGTTTTTCACTGAAGCTTTCTTT. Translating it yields CASSLGWEFFTEAFF.

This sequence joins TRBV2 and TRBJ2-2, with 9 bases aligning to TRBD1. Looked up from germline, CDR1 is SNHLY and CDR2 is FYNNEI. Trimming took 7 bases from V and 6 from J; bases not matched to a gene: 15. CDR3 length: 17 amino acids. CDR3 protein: CASTRFLGQGSAGELFF. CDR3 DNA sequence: TGTGCCAGCACCCGGTTCCTTGGACAGGGGTCCGCCGGGGAGCTGTTTTTT.

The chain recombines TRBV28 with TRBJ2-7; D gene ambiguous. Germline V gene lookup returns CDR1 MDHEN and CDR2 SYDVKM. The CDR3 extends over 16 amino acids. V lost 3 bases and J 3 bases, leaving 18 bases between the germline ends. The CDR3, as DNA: TGTGCCAGCAGTTTCTTAACACAGAAGGTATACTACGAGCAGTACTTC. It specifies CASSFLTQKVYYEQYF. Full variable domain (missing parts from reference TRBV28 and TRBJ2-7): DVKVTQSSRYLVKRTGEKVFLECVQDMDHENMFWYRQDPGLGLRLIYFSYDVKMKEKGDIPEGYSVSREKKERFSLILESASTNQTSMYLCASSFLTQKVYYEQYFGPGTRLTVT.

The CDR3 DNA is TGCAGCGTCCGTAGTGTGGACACTGAAGCTTTCTTT. Protein: CSVRSVDTEAFF. The chain joins TRBV29-1 to TRBJ1-1; D uncertain. Looked up from germline, CDR1 is SQVTM and CDR2 is ANQGSEA. CDR3 length: 12 residues. The ends were cut back, 6 bases at V and 3 bases at J, with 11 bases in the middle.

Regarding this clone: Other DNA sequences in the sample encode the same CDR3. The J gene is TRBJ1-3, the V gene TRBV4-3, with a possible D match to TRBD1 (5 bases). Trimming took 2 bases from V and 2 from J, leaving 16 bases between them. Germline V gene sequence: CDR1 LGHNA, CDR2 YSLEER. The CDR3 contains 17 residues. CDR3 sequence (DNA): TGCGCCAGCAGCCAATGGGTCGGAGCAGGGACTGGAAACACCATATATTTT. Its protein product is CASSQWVGAGTGNTIYF.

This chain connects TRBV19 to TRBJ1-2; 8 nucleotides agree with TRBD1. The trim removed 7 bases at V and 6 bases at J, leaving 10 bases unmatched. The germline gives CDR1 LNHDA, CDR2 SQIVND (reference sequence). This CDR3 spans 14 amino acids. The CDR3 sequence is CASTLRTGLDGYTF. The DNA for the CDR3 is TGTGCCAGTACCTTGAGGACAGGGTTGGATGGCTACACCTTC. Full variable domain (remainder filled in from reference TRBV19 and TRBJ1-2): DGGITQSPKYLFRKEGQNVTLSCEQNLNHDAMYWYRQDPGQGLRLIYYSQIVNDFQKGDIAEGYSVSREKKESFPLTVTSAQKNPTAFYLCASTLRTGLDGYTFGSGTRLTVV.

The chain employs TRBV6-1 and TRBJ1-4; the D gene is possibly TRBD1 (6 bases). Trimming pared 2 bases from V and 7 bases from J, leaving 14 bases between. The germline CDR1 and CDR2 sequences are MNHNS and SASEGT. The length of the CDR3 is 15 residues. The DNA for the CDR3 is TGTGCCAGCAGTGAAAGTTTGTCACAGGGTGAAAAACTGTTTTTT. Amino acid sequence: CASSESLSQGEKLFF.

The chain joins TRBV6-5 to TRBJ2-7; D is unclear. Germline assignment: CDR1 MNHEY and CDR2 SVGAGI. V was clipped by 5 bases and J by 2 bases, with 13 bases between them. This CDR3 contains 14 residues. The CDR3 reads CASSPPGRAYEQYF. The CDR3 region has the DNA TGTGCCAGCAGTCCCCCAGGAAGAGCCTACGAGCAGTACTTC.

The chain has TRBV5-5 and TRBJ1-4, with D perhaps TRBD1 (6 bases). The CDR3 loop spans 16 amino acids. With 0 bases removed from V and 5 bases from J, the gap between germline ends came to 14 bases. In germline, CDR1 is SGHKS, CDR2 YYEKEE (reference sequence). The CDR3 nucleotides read TGTGCCAGCAGCTTGGGGCAGACAGGCCTAAATGAAAAACTGTTTTTT. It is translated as CASSLGQTGLNEKLFF.

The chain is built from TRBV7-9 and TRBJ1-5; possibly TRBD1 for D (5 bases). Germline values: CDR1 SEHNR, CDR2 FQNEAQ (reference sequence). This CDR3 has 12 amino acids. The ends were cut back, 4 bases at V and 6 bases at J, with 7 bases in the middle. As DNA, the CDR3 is TGTGCCAGCAGCTCTACAGGTCAGCCCCAGCATTTT. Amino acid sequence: CASSSTGQPQHF.

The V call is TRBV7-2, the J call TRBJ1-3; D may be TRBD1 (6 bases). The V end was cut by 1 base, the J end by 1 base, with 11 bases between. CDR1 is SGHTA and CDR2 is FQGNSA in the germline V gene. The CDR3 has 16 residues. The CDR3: CASSLVGGASGNTIYF. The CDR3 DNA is TGTGCCAGCAGCTTAGTAGGGGGGGCGTCTGGAAACACCATATATTTT.

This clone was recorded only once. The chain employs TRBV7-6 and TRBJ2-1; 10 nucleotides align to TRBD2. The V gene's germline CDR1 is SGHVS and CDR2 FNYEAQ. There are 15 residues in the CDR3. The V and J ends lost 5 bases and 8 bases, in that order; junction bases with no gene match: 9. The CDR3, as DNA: TGTGCCAGCAGCATCAGCGGGAGGGCCTCAGATGAGCAGTTCTTC. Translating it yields CASSISGRASDEQFF.